Listed below are T cell receptor beta chains from one sample, sequenced in a study of cytomegalovirus exposure and HLA in healthy donors. Measured with immunoSEQ multiplex PCR; TCRdb has only the in-frame clones, and not every one. The data contain over 85,000 clones, approximately 7.1% of them seen just once; the ten biggest clones take up about 2.1%. Sequencing was carried out using PBMCs. Receptors originate from a man aged 50-59 years in good health and CMV-seronegative. Each CDR3 is given with its conserved first and last residue. The D gene is left open where the match is weak. For some rows the clone size is stated as once, few or many, or as a class when expanded; others skip it.

J gene	V gene	D gene	clone size	CDR3 DNA	CDR3 protein
TRBJ1-3	TRBV18	TRBD1	many	TGTGCCAGCTCCCTTCGTCCGGGACAGGGAGGCGGAAACACCATATATTTT	CASSLRPGQGGGNTIYF
TRBJ2-3	TRBV11-2	-	few	TGTGCCAGCAGCTCCCCGACAGTACGAACGCAGTATTTT	CASSSPTVRTQYF
TRBJ2-2	TRBV4-2	TRBD2	-	TGTGCCAGCAGCCAAGCTGACGTAGCGGGAGGGCCGGGCGGGGAGCTGTTTTTT	CASSQADVAGGPGGELFF
TRBJ2-4	TRBV19	TRBD1	-	TGTGCCAGTAGTACCGATCGACAGGGCCGACGGGGAAACATTCAGTACTTC	CASSTDRQGRRGNIQYF
TRBJ1-6	TRBV4-1	-	-	TGCGCCAGCAGCCAAGCAGGGCAGGGAATAGGATATAATTCACCCCTCCACTTT	CASSQAGQGIGYNSPLHF
TRBJ2-7	TRBV18	TRBD1	few	TGTGCCAGCTCACCAGGACAGGACTACGAGCAGTACTTC	CASSPGQDYEQYF
TRBJ2-2	TRBV6-6	-	few	TGTGCCAGCAGCCTACGAGGTTCCGGGGAGCTGTTTTTT	CASSLRGSGELFF
TRBJ2-3	TRBV28	-	-	TGTGCCAGCAGTTTAGGGGGGAATAAAGATACGCAGTATTTT	CASSLGGNKDTQYF
TRBJ2-2	TRBV7-2	TRBD2	-	TGTGCCAGCAGCCCCGCGGGGGTCGGACTAGCGGGAGGGCCCGGGGAGCTGTTTTTT	CASSPAGVGLAGGPGELFF
TRBJ2-7	TRBV6-5	TRBD1	few	TGTGCCAGCAGACGACAGGGGGCCAACGAGCAGTACTTC	CASRRQGANEQYF
TRBJ2-7	TRBV6-6	-	few	TGTGCCAGCAGTTACCCCAGCCGGGCCTACGAGCAGTACTTC	CASSYPSRAYEQYF
TRBJ2-7	TRBV9	-	many	TGTGCCAGCAGCGTAGGCGGGGGCTCCCCCTACGAGCAGTACTTC	CASSVGGGSPYEQYF
TRBJ2-1	TRBV6-1	-	-	TGTGCCAGCAGTGGGCTCCGAGGGAATGAGCAGTTCTTC	CASSGLRGNEQFF
TRBJ1-2	TRBV4-2	TRBD1	few	TGTGCCAGCAGCCAAGCCCCGGGACAGGGGGGTGGTGGCTACACCTTC	CASSQAPGQGGGGYTF
TRBJ2-1	TRBV7-9	TRBD2	-	TGTGCCAGCAGCTTAGCCCTAGCGGGGTTTTACAATGAGCAGTTCTTC	CASSLALAGFYNEQFF
TRBJ2-7	TRBV7-9	TRBD2	-	TGTGCCAGCAGCTCTCTTGGGACTAGCTACGAGCAGTACTTC	CASSSLGTSYEQYF
TRBJ2-7	TRBV28	TRBD1	-	TGTGCCAGCAGTTTGACAGGGGCCTACGAGCAGTACTTC	CASSLTGAYEQYF